Listed below are T cell receptor beta chains from one sample, sequenced in a study of cytomegalovirus exposure and HLA in healthy donors. The protocol was immunoSEQ multiplex PCR, while the TCRdb copy is restricted to in-frame clones and leaves out a portion. The sample shows approximately 190,000 clones, around 86% of them seen only once. Sequencing was performed on PBMCs. These receptors all stem from a woman younger than 35 in good health and CMV-seronegative. Both conserved end residues are part of each CDR3. D genes are given only for firm matches. For some rows the clone size is stated as once, few or many, or as a class when expanded; others skip it.

d_gene | j_gene | v_gene | abundance | CDR3nt | CDR3aa
NA | TRBJ1-1 | TRBV5-1 | NA | TGCGCCAGTACGGGTAACACTGAAGCTTTCTTT | CASTGNTEAFF
NA | TRBJ2-7 | TRBV28 | NA | TGTGCCAGCAGTTCGTGGCAGGTGGCTGACGAGCAGTACTTC | CASSSWQVADEQYF
TRBD2 | TRBJ2-7 | TRBV28 | NA | TGTGCCAGCAGCTTATCGGTAGCGGGAGAAATGAAGCAGTACTTC | CASSLSVAGEMKQYF
NA | TRBJ2-7 | TRBV5-6 | NA | TGTGCCAGCAGCGCGTCAGGGGCCCCCCACGAGCAGTACTTC | CASSASGAPHEQYF
NA | TRBJ1-1 | TRBV25-1 | few | TGTGCCAGCAGTCAAGGGGCTCGGAACACTGAAGCTTTCTTT | CASSQGARNTEAFF
NA | TRBJ1-2 | TRBV5-1 | NA | TGCGCCAGCAGCTTGGAAGCAGGCCCTATATATGGCTACACCTTC | CASSLEAGPIYGYTF
NA | TRBJ2-7 | TRBV6-6 | once | TGTGCCAGCAAGGGTGGGAGTACGTCCTACGAGCAGTACTTC | CASKGGSTSYEQYF
TRBD1 | TRBJ2-7 | TRBV27 | NA | TGTGCCAGCAGGAAACAGGGGGCTGTGGGCGAGCAGTACTTC | CASRKQGAVGEQYF
NA | TRBJ1-1 | TRBV19 | NA | TGTGCCAGTAGTGTTTCAGTGAACACTGAAGCTTTCTTT | CASSVSVNTEAFF
TRBD2 | TRBJ2-7 | TRBV5-6 | NA | TGTGCCAGCAGCAAGTTGCGGGAGGGGGACGAGCAGTACTTC | CASSKLREGDEQYF
TRBD1 | TRBJ1-2 | TRBV28 | NA | TGTGCCAGCAGAAAAGACAGGGTTCAGGGCTACACCTTC | CASRKDRVQGYTF
TRBD2 | TRBJ2-1 | TRBV19 | once | TGTGCCAGTAGTAGGGCGGGAGCCTACAATGAGCAGTTCTTC | CASSRAGAYNEQFF
TRBD2 | TRBJ2-3 | TRBV10-2 | NA | TGCGCCAGCAGTCTTTTAGCGGGGGGGAGTACGCAGTATTTT | CASSLLAGGSTQYF
NA | TRBJ1-5 | TRBV18 | once | TGTGCCAGCTCACCAAAAACAGGGTTACAGCCCCAGCATTTT | CASSPKTGLQPQHF
NA | TRBJ2-7 | TRBV6-1 | NA | TGTGCCAGCAGTGAAGGGGCAGGGTCCTACGAGCAGTACTTC | CASSEGAGSYEQYF
NA | TRBJ1-3 | TRBV5-1 | NA | TGCGCCAGCAGCTTGGATGGGAGCTCTGGAAACACCATATATTTT | CASSLDGSSGNTIYF
TRBD2 | TRBJ2-1 | TRBV14 | once | TGTGCCAGCAGCCAGTTACTGGCGGGGGGCTACAATGAGCAGTTCTTC | CASSQLLAGGYNEQFF
NA | TRBJ2-1 | TRBV18 | once | TGTGCCAGCTCACCGGGAGCGGACTCCTACAATGAGCAGTTCTTC | CASSPGADSYNEQFF
TRBD1 | TRBJ2-7 | TRBV19 | NA | TGTGCCAGTAGTATAGATCTGTGGGACAGCTACGAGCAGTACTTC | CASSIDLWDSYEQYF
NA | TRBJ2-7 | TRBV5-1 | NA | TGCGCCAGCAGCTGGGACGGGAGCTCCTACGAGCAGTACTTC | CASSWDGSSYEQYF
TRBD1 | TRBJ2-5 | TRBV7-9 | NA | TGTGCCAGCAGCTTGGGACAGGGGGCTCGAGAGACCCAGTACTTC | CASSLGQGARETQYF
NA | TRBJ1-4 | TRBV18 | NA | TGTGCCAGCTCCCCGAGGACAACTAATGAAAAACTGTTTTTT | CASSPRTTNEKLFF
TRBD1 | TRBJ1-1 | TRBV7-2 | NA | TGTGCCAGCAGCACCACAGGGGCCCTGAACACTGAAGCTTTCTTT | CASSTTGALNTEAFF
TRBD1 | TRBJ1-1 | TRBV19 | NA | TGTGCCAGTTCGGACAGGTACCTAATGAACACTGAAGCTTTCTTT | CASSDRYLMNTEAFF
NA | TRBJ2-5 | TRBV6-6 | NA | TGTGCCAGCAGTTACCCACAGGGGTCGGGAGAAACCCAGTACTTC | CASSYPQGSGETQYF
TRBD1 | TRBJ1-1 | TRBV19 | NA | TGTGCCAGTAGCGTCCCGGGACAGGGGATCGGGACCTTGAACACTGAAGCTTTCTTT | CASSVPGQGIGTLNTEAFF
TRBD1 | TRBJ1-4 | TRBV6-6 | few | TGTGCCAGCAGTCCTTCTAGAACAGGGGGGAGCGAAAAACTGTTTTTT | CASSPSRTGGSEKLFF
TRBD1 | TRBJ1-4 | TRBV7-9 | NA | TGTGCCAGCAACCCATTGGGACAGCTAAATGAAAAACTGTTTTTT | CASNPLGQLNEKLFF
TRBD1 | TRBJ2-3 | TRBV5-1 | NA | TGCGCCAGCAGCGAACAGGGGTTTGGCACAGATACGCAGTATTTT | CASSEQGFGTDTQYF
NA | TRBJ1-1 | TRBV6-5 | few | TGTGCCAGCAGAGATCACAGGTTAATGAACACTGAAGCTTTCTTT | CASRDHRLMNTEAFF
TRBD2 | TRBJ2-7 | TRBV6-5 | few | TGTGCCAGCAGTTACGCTGGACTAGCGGGGGAATACGAGCAGTACTTC | CASSYAGLAGEYEQYF
TRBD2 | TRBJ2-1 | TRBV30 | NA | TGTGCCTGGTTCTCCGGGAGGACCTCCTACAATGAGCAGTTCTTC | CAWFSGRTSYNEQFF
NA | TRBJ2-1 | TRBV2 | NA | TGTGCCAGCAGTGGCGGCGGAGATTCCTACAATGAGCAGTTCTTC | CASSGGGDSYNEQFF
NA | TRBJ1-2 | TRBV4-2 | NA | TGTGCCAGCAGCCAAGAGTTTGCGACTGAAGGCTACTATGGCTACACCTTC | CASSQEFATEGYYGYTF
TRBD2 | TRBJ2-3 | TRBV19 | many | TGTGCCAGTAGTGTAGGACTAGCCCCTAGCACAGATACGCAGTATTTT | CASSVGLAPSTDTQYF
NA | TRBJ1-2 | TRBV7-9 | NA | TGTGCCAGCAGCCGGGACACTACTAACTATGGCTACACCTTC | CASSRDTTNYGYTF
NA | TRBJ2-1 | TRBV6-5 | NA | TGTGCCAGCAGTTACTCCCGACTCAATGAGCAGTTCTTC | CASSYSRLNEQFF
TRBD2 | TRBJ2-2 | TRBV9 | NA | TGTGCCAGCAGCGTAGGGCTAGCGGGTCACACCGGGGAGCTGTTTTTT | CASSVGLAGHTGELFF
TRBD1 | TRBJ2-6 | TRBV25-1 | NA | TGTGCCAGCAGTATCCACAGGGGGCAGAGCGGGGCCAACGTCCTGACTTTC | CASSIHRGQSGANVLTF
NA | TRBJ2-4 | TRBV4-1 | NA | TGCGCCAGCAGCCAAGATGTAGTTAACAGAGCCAAAAACATTCAGTACTTC | CASSQDVVNRAKNIQYF
TRBD1 | TRBJ1-2 | TRBV25-1 | NA | TGTGCCAGCAGTCTCCCGGGACAGGGGGACTATGGCTACACCTTC | CASSLPGQGDYGYTF
NA | TRBJ2-3 | TRBV19 | NA | TGTGCCAGTAGCCCTCGACAGGAGCGCACAGATACGCAGTATTTT | CASSPRQERTDTQYF
NA | TRBJ1-2 | TRBV5-1 | NA | TGCGCCAGCAGCTTGGGTGCTCGCGAGGGCTATGGCTACACCTTC | CASSLGAREGYGYTF
TRBD1 | TRBJ1-1 | TRBV6-1 | NA | TGTGCCACCGAAAGGGGGCAAGGGAACACTGAAGCTTTCTTT | CATERGQGNTEAFF
NA | TRBJ1-1 | TRBV5-6 | once | TGTGCCAGCAGCTCTCCGGGACAGAACACTGAAGCTTTCTTT | CASSSPGQNTEAFF
TRBD1 | TRBJ2-7 | TRBV6-5 | NA | TGTGCCAGCAGTAGCATCCGGGACAGGTCCTACGAGCAGTACTTC | CASSSIRDRSYEQYF
NA | TRBJ2-5 | TRBV7-8 | NA | TGTGCCAGCAGCTCCCTCCAAGAGACCCAGTACTTC | CASSSLQETQYF
TRBD1 | TRBJ1-4 | TRBV27 | NA | TGTGCCAGCAGTGACCTAGACAGGGGTGAAAAACTGTTTTTT | CASSDLDRGEKLFF
TRBD2 | TRBJ2-3 | TRBV2 | NA | TGTGCCAGCAGCGAAGGACTAGCGGGGCTGGATACGCAGTATTTT | CASSEGLAGLDTQYF
NA | TRBJ2-7 | TRBV9 | NA | TGTGCCAGCAGCGTAGACGGGAGTTACGCGACCGAGCAGTACTTC | CASSVDGSYATEQYF
NA | TRBJ1-5 | TRBV28 | NA | TGTGCCAGCAGTCCCAGGGTTCAGCCCCAGCATTTT | CASSPRVQPQHF
TRBD2 | TRBJ2-2 | TRBV4-1 | many | TGCGCCAGCAGCCAAGGGGGACTAGCGGGAGTAGGCACCGGGGAGCTGTTTTTT | CASSQGGLAGVGTGELFF
NA | TRBJ2-1 | TRBV5-5 | NA | TGTGCCAGCAGTCCCGACGGACAAATGCAGTTCTTC | CASSPDGQMQFF